Given below is one T cell receptor (beta chain) in context. Its antigen is not known. This entry comes from a study of cytomegalovirus exposure and HLA in healthy donors. The V gene's germline CDR1 is SGHVT and CDR2 SQSDAQ. V gave up 6 bases and J gave up 0 bases; unmatched junction bases: 5. The CDR3 is 14 residues long. 60 Vbeta and 13 Jbeta primers were used in PCR. TCRdb keeps only in-frame clones here, not all; method: immunoSEQ multiplex PCR. The table lists roughly 130,000 clones, roughly 74% of them singletons. Study-level findings and limits: TCR beta chains numbering 164 were designated cytomegalovirus-associated.

The sequence was obtained from a woman in her fifties or sixties in good health and CMV-seropositive. The rearrangement uses TRBV7-4 and TRBJ2-7; 7 positions match TRBD2. The specimen sequenced was PBMCs. CDR3 DNA sequence: TGTGCCAGCAGGACCTGGGGGGGCTCCTACGAGCAGTACTTC. Its translation is CASRTWGGSYEQYF.